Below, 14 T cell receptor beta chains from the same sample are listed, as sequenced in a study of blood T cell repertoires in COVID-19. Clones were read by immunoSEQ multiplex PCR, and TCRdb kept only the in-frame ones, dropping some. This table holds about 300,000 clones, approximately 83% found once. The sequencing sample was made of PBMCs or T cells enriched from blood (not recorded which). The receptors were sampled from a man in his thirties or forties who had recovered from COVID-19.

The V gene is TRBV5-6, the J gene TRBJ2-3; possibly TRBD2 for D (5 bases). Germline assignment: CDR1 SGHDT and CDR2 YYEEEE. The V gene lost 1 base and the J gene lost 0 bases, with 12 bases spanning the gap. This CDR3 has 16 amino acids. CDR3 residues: CASSLISGSSTDTQYF. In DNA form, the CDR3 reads TGTGCCAGCAGCTTGATTTCGGGGTCTAGCACAGATACGCAGTATTTT.

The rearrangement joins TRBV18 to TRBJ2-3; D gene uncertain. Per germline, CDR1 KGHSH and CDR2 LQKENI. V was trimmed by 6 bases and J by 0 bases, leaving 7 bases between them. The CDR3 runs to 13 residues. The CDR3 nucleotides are TGTGCCAGCTCTCCCATGAGCACAGATACGCAGTATTTT. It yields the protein CASSPMSTDTQYF. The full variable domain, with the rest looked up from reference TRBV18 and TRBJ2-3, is NAGVMQNPRHLVRRRGQEARLRCSPMKGHSHVYWYRQLPEEGLKFMVYLQKENIIDESGMPKERFSAEFPKEGPSILRIQQVVRGDSAAYFCASSPMSTDTQYFGPGTRLTVL.

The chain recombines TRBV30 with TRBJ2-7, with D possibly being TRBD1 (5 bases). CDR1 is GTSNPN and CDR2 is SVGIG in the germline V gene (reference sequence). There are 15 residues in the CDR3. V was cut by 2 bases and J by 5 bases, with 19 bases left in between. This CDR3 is CAWSPGEAGWDEQYF. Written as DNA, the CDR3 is TGTGCCTGGAGTCCCGGTGAGGCAGGGTGGGACGAGCAGTACTTC.

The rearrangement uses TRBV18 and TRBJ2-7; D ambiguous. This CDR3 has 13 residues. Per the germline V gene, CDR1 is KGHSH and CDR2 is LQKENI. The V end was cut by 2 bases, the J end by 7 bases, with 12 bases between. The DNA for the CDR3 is TGTGCCAGCTCACCATATGAACTTACGGAGCAGTACTTC. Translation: CASSPYELTEQYF.

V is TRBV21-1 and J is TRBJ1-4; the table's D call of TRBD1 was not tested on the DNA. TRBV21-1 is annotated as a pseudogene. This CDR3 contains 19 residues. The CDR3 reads CASSKVQDRVGATNEKLFF. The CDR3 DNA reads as TGTGCCAGCAGCAAAGTTCAGGACAGGGTTGGGGCAACTAATGAAAAACTGTTTTTT.

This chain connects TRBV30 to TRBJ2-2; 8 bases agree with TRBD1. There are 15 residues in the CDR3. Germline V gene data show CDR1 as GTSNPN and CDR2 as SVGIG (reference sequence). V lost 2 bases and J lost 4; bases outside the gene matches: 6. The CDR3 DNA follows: TGTGCCTGGAGTACCGACAGGGGAGGCACCGGGGAGCTGTTTTTT. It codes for CAWSTDRGGTGELFF. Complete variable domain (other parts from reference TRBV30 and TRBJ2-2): SQTIHQWPATLVQPVGSPLSLECTVEGTSNPNLYWYRQAAGRGLQLLFYSVGIGQISSEVPQNLSASRPQDRQFILSSKKLLLSDSGFYLCAWSTDRGGTGELFFGEGSRLTVL.

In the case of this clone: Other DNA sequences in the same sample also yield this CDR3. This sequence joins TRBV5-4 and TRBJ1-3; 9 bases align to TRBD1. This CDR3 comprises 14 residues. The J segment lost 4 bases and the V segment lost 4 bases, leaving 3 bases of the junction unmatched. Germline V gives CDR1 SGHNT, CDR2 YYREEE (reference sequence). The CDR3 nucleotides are TGTGCCAGCAGCCTACAGGGGGCGGGAAACACCATATATTTT. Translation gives CASSLQGAGNTIYF.

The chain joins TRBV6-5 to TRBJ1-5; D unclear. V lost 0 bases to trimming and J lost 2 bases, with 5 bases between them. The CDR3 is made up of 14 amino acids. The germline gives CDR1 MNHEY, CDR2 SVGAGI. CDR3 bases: TGTGCCAGCAGTTACTCCGAGGGCAATCAGCCCCAGCATTTT. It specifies CASSYSEGNQPQHF.

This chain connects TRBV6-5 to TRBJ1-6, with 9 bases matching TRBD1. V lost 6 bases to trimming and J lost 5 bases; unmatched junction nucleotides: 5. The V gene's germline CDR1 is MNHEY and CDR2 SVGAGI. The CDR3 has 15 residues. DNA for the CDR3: TGTGCCAGCAGCTACGGGACAGGGCATAATTCACCCCTCCACTTT. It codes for CASSYGTGHNSPLHF.

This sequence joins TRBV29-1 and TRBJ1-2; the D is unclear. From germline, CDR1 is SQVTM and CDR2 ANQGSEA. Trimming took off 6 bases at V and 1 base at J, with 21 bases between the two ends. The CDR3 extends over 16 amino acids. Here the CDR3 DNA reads TGCAGCGTAGTCCAACTCAGTTCGGGATTTAACTATGGCTACACCTTC. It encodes CSVVQLSSGFNYGYTF.

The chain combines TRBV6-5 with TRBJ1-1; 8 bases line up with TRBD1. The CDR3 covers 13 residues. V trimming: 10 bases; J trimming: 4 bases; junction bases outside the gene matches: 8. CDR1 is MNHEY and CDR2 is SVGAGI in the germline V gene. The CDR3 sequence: CANLDRVGTEAFF. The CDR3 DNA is TGTGCCAACCTGGACAGGGTAGGCACTGAAGCTTTCTTT.

In DNA form, the CDR3 reads TGTGCCAGCAGCCCTACCGGGGGGGTCGAGCAGTACTTC. Amino acids: CASSPTGGVEQYF. The chain joins TRBV3-1 (or the pseudogene TRBV3-2) to TRBJ2-7, with 8 bases matching TRBD2. V lost 4 bases, J lost 6 bases, and 5 bases stayed unmatched. The CDR3 has 13 amino acids. Germline V gene data show CDR1 as LGHDT and CDR2 as YNNKEL (reference sequence).

In nucleotides, the CDR3 is TGCAGCGTTGAAGGGTCGGGTTTGGGTAGCTCCTACGAGCAGTACTTC. Amino acid sequence: CSVEGSGLGSSYEQYF. The chain combines TRBV29-1 with TRBJ2-7; D is unclear. Looked up from germline, CDR1 is SQVTM and CDR2 is ANQGSEA. The CDR3 runs 16 residues. Trimming removed 1 base at V and 0 bases at J, with 16 bases between.

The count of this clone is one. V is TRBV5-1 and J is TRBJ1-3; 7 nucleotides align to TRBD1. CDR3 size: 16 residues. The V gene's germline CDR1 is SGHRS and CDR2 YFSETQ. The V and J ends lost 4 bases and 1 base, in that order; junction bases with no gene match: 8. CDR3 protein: CASSNLQTGSGNTIYF. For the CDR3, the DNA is TGCGCCAGCAGCAACCTCCAGACAGGGTCTGGAAACACCATATATTTT. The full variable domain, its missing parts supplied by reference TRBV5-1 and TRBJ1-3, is KAGVTQTPRYLIKTRGQQVTLSCSPISGHRSVSWYQQTPGQGLQFLFEYFSETQRNKGNFPGRFSGRQFSNSRSEMNVSTLELGDSALYLCASSNLQTGSGNTIYFGEGSWLTVV.